This T cell receptor beta chain was captured in a study of blood T cell repertoires in COVID-19. Overall study context: PBMCs, B-cell-depleted T cells, or T cells provided the cDNA or gDNA that made up the material.

CDR1 ENHRY and CDR2 SYGVKD come from the germline V gene. J was trimmed by 6 bases and V by 3 bases; bases with no gene match: 6. The CDR3 covers 14 residues. Data came from immunoSEQ multiplex PCR; TCRdb stores just in-frame clones and leaves some out. This sample has around 200,000 clones, with roughly 89% found just once. The rearrangement links TRBV10-3 to TRBJ1-2, with 8 bases that match TRBD1. The TCR comes from a woman aged 18-35 years who had recovered from COVID-19. Source material: peripheral blood. CDR3 residues: CAISERQGSDGYTF. DNA for the CDR3: TGTGCCATCAGTGAAAGACAGGGGTCGGATGGCTACACCTTC.